The 28 T cell receptor beta chains given below trace back to one sample, sequenced in a study of cytomegalovirus exposure and HLA in healthy donors. With 60 Vbeta and 13 Jbeta primers, the PCR was carried out. The protocol was immunoSEQ multiplex PCR, while the TCRdb copy is restricted to in-frame clones and leaves out a portion. The sample shows some 140,000 clones, 75% to 80% of them seen only once. Sequencing used PBMCs. All receptors derive from a male donor in good health and CMV-seronegative.

This rearrangement joins TRBV4-1 to TRBJ2-7; tentatively, D is TRBD1 (5 bases). V was clipped by 0 bases and J by 0 bases, with 12 bases between them. CDR3 length: 16 residues. Germline V gives CDR1 MGHRA, CDR2 YSYEKL. In nucleotides, the CDR3 is TGCGCCAGCAGCCAAGAAGGGGCGGAGAGCTCCTACGAGCAGTACTTC. Translated: CASSQEGAESSYEQYF.

The rearrangement uses TRBV5-4 and TRBJ1-6; 12 bases map to TRBD1. The germline gives CDR1 SGHNT, CDR2 YYREEE (reference sequence). After removal of 4 bases from V and 10 bases from J, the junction contained 6 bases not matched to a gene. CDR3 length: 15 residues. CDR3 bases: TGTGCCAGCAGCATAGGGACAGGGGGCAACTCACCCCTCCACTTT. Protein sequence: CASSIGTGGNSPLHF.

This clone was seen only once. This chain links TRBV7-9 with TRBJ1-6; D gene ambiguous. The CDR3 is made up of 14 amino acids. The germline V gene has CDR1 SEHNR and CDR2 FQNEAQ (reference sequence). Trimming left V 0 bases short and J 7 bases short, with 7 bases between. CDR3 protein: CASSLAASNSPLHF. The CDR3 DNA reads TGTGCCAGCAGCTTAGCGGCTTCCAATTCACCCCTCCACTTT.

This clone was counted between two and nine times. The CDR3 bases are TGTGCCAGCAGTTCCCACAGGGATTTGAGAAACACCATATATTTT. Amino acids: CASSSHRDLRNTIYF. J is TRBJ1-3 and V is TRBV6-5; TRBD1 might be the D (6 bases). V lost 4 bases and J 5 bases, leaving 15 bases between the germline ends. The germline V gene encodes CDR1 MNHEY and CDR2 SVGAGI. This CDR3 is 15 amino acids long.

This chain links TRBV10-1 with TRBJ2-7; perhaps TRBD1 as D (5 bases). This CDR3 is 13 amino acids long. Germline lookup yields CDR1 WNHNN and CDR2 SYGVQD (reference sequence). V lost 7 bases, J lost 3 bases, and 13 bases lay in between. As DNA, the CDR3 is TGCGCCAGCACCCATACAGGTGACTACGAGCAGTACTTC. The encoded protein is CASTHTGDYEQYF.

The J gene is TRBJ2-7, the V gene TRBV2; 9 nucleotides agree with TRBD1. The CDR3 totals 15 residues. Germline V gene lookup returns CDR1 SNHLY and CDR2 FYNNEI. The trim removed 5 bases at V and 1 base at J, leaving 6 bases unmatched. CDR3 coding DNA: TGTGCCAGCAGTCCGGACAGGGGTGTGTCCTACGAGCAGTACTTC. It codes for CASSPDRGVSYEQYF.

J is TRBJ1-1 and V is TRBV5-1, with 8 bases aligning to TRBD1. The CDR3 contains 15 residues. CDR1 is SGHRS, CDR2 YFSETQ, per germline. V was pared by 4 bases and J by 4 bases, with 9 bases of the junction left unmatched. The CDR3 DNA reads TGCGCCAGCAGCGATGGACAGGGCTGGGGCACTGAAGCTTTCTTT. This sequence encodes CASSDGQGWGTEAFF.

For this clone: One junction end does not reproduce the germline sequence, and a read error may be involved. The rearrangement joins TRBV7-9 to TRBJ1-6, with unresolved D. Germline-derived CDR1 and CDR2 are SEHNR and FQNEAQ (reference sequence). This CDR3 has 12 amino acids. In nucleotides, the CDR3 is TGTTCCAGCAGCTTAGAAGCTTCACCCCTCCACTTT. Translated, it gives CSSSLEASPLHF.

V usage is TRBV15 and J usage is TRBJ1-2, with D perhaps TRBD1 (6 bases). The CDR3 length is 17 residues. Germline loops: CDR1 LNHNV, CDR2 YYDKDF (reference sequence). The V end lost 0 bases, the J end lost 8 bases, and 22 bases lay between the germline ends. The CDR3 DNA reads TGTGCCACCAGCAGAGATTTTTTGGGGGCCGCCTCTGGAGGCTACACCTTC. This encodes CATSRDFLGAASGGYTF.

V gene TRBV19 combines with J gene TRBJ1-5; D not resolved. Germline CDR1 reads LNHDA; CDR2 reads SQIVND (reference sequence). The CDR3 has 12 residues. Trimming removed 6 bases from V and 4 bases from J, with 7 bases in between. Written as DNA, the CDR3 is TGTGCCAGTAGAATGACTAATCAGCCCCAGCATTTT. As protein: CASRMTNQPQHF.

The chain uses TRBV19 and TRBJ2-5; a possible D gene is TRBD1 (5 bases). The DNA matches TRBJ2-7 better at its end, which makes the J call doubtful. Germline V gene sequence: CDR1 LNHDA, CDR2 SQIVND (reference sequence). This CDR3 comprises 14 residues. The CDR3 protein is CASSKLGAINEQYF. CDR3 DNA: TGTGCCAGTAGTAAATTAGGGGCTATAAACGAGCAGTACTTC.

The V gene is TRBV5-4, the J gene TRBJ2-3; 7 bases are shared with TRBD1. The J segment lost 3 bases and the V segment lost 4 bases, leaving 17 bases of the junction unmatched. The CDR3 loop spans 18 amino acids. The germline V gene encodes CDR1 SGHNT and CDR2 YYREEE (reference sequence). In nucleotides, the CDR3 is TGTGCCAGCAGCCTCCCCTCGACAGGGCTGTTGGGGACAGATACGCAGTATTTT. Encoded protein: CASSLPSTGLLGTDTQYF.

The chain is built from TRBV5-6 and TRBJ1-2, with a weak D call TRBD1 (6 bases). The V and J ends lost 0 bases and 6 bases respectively, with 9 bases between them. The CDR3 is 13 residues long. Germline assignment: CDR1 SGHDT and CDR2 YYEEEE. This CDR3 is CASSLDREHGYTF. In DNA form, the CDR3 reads TGTGCCAGCAGCTTGGACAGGGAACATGGCTACACCTTC.

The chain couples TRBV13 to TRBJ2-5; TRBD2 agrees at 11 bases. The V and J ends lost 3 bases and 5 bases, in that order; junction bases with no gene match: 5. Germline V gene data show CDR1 as PRHDT and CDR2 as FYEKMQ (reference sequence). The CDR3 length is 15 residues. The CDR3 coding sequence is TGTGCCAGCAGCTTCTCGACTAGCGGGGTTGAGACCCAGTACTTC. It encodes CASSFSTSGVETQYF.

This clone was recorded only once. This chain joins TRBV30 and TRBJ2-7; 7 bases fit TRBD1. The CDR3 covers 15 residues. Unmatched junction bases numbered 10, after V lost 5 bases and J lost 0 bases. CDR1 and CDR2 (germline): GTSNPN, SVGIG (reference sequence). CDR3 protein: CAWDAGTANSYEQYF. In DNA form, the CDR3 reads TGTGCCTGGGACGCCGGGACAGCGAACTCCTACGAGCAGTACTTC.

The chain links TRBV4-1 to TRBJ2-7; D possibly corresponds to TRBD2 (5 bases). The CDR3 has 15 residues. The ends were cut back, 1 base at V and 0 bases at J, with 10 bases in the middle. The germline V gene encodes CDR1 MGHRA and CDR2 YSYEKL. This CDR3 reads CASSQVEGFSYEQYF. DNA of the CDR3: TGCGCCAGCAGCCAAGTCGAGGGTTTCTCCTACGAGCAGTACTTC.

This clone came up a few times. CDR3 sequence reads: CSVVAGGRSDTQYF. The CDR3 DNA reads as TGCAGCGTCGTAGCGGGGGGGCGGTCAGATACGCAGTATTTT. The V call is TRBV29-1, the J call TRBJ2-3, with TRBD2 matching 11 bases. From germline, CDR1 is SQVTM and CDR2 ANQGSEA. The V gene end was trimmed by 6 bases and the J gene end by 4 bases; junction bases not matched to a gene: 6. CDR3 length: 14 amino acids.

The genes are TRBV7-2 and TRBJ2-3, with TRBD2 identical over 10 bases. Germline V gene sequence: CDR1 SGHTA, CDR2 FQGNSA. There are 15 residues in the CDR3. V gave up 5 bases and J gave up 2 bases; unmatched junction bases: 4. The CDR3 sequence is CASSGGTSVTDTQYF. The DNA for the CDR3 is TGTGCCAGCAGCGGCGGGACTAGCGTCACAGATACGCAGTATTTT.

The chain couples TRBV19 to TRBJ2-2, with TRBD2 identical over 14 bases. The V and J ends lost 6 bases and 6 bases, in that order; junction bases with no gene match: 9. Looked up from germline, CDR1 is LNHDA and CDR2 is SQIVND (reference sequence). This CDR3 is 17 amino acids long. Here the CDR3 reads CASRRRLAGGAAGELFF. The CDR3 bases are TGTGCCAGTAGACGAAGACTAGCGGGGGGGGCAGCCGGGGAGCTGTTTTTT.

The V gene is TRBV7-9, the J gene TRBJ2-6; D is undetermined. CDR1 is SEHNR and CDR2 is FQNEAQ in the germline V gene (reference sequence). This CDR3 is built from 13 residues. V dropped 5 bases and J dropped 7 bases, with 9 bases sitting between them. The CDR3 region has the DNA TGTGCCAGCAGCGGAGAAGTAGCCAACGTCCTGACTTTC. The encoded protein is CASSGEVANVLTF.

This chain links TRBV5-4 with TRBJ1-1; D not resolved. Deletions cut 2 bases from V and 13 bases from J, with 24 bases between. The CDR3 runs to 15 residues. CDR1 SGHNT and CDR2 YYREEE come from the germline V gene (reference sequence). In DNA form, the CDR3 reads TGTGCCAGCAGCTTAGAAGCCGCAGGTCAGAAGCCAAGTTTCTTT. Its protein is CASSLEAAGQKPSFF.

V is TRBV6-6 and J is TRBJ1-2; 8 bases are shared with TRBD1. The CDR3 length is 14 residues. CDR1 and CDR2 (germline): MNHNY, SVGAGI (reference sequence). The V gene end was trimmed by 4 bases and the J gene end by 10 bases; junction bases not matched to a gene: 11. This CDR3 is CASSFPQGTGHYTF. CDR3 sequence (DNA): TGTGCCAGCAGTTTCCCGCAGGGGACAGGCCACTACACCTTC.

V usage is TRBV27 and J usage is TRBJ1-5; TRBD1 is a possible D gene (5 bases). Trimming removed 6 bases at V and 7 bases at J, with 13 bases between. The CDR3 length is 13 residues. In germline, CDR1 is MNHEY, CDR2 SMNVEV (reference sequence). The CDR3, as DNA: TGTGCCAGCAGATCGGGGGGAGGCCAGCCCCAGCATTTT. Its protein is CASRSGGGQPQHF.

The chain links TRBV6-1 to TRBJ2-5; a possible D gene is TRBD2 (6 bases). Germline-derived CDR1 and CDR2 are MNHNS and SASEGT. The CDR3 is 12 residues long. V lost 8 bases to trimming and J lost 2 bases, with 9 bases between them. The CDR3 reads CASLGLQETQYF. The DNA for the CDR3 is TGTGCCAGCCTCGGACTACAAGAGACCCAGTACTTC.

V is TRBV29-1 and J is TRBJ1-2; tentative D call: TRBD1 (5 bases). The CDR3 runs 11 residues. V shed 4 bases and J shed 3 bases, with 6 bases lying between them. CDR1 is SQVTM and CDR2 is ANQGSEA in the germline V gene. The CDR3 nucleotides are TGCAGCGTTGGGGGGGACTATGGCTACACCTTC. It encodes CSVGGDYGYTF.

This clone was seen more than once but under ten times. The chain recombines TRBV6-5 with TRBJ1-4, with D uncertain. The CDR3 consists of 16 residues. V lost 2 bases and J lost 5, with 15 bases in between. Germline V gives CDR1 MNHEY, CDR2 SVGAGI. The CDR3 reads CASSYESGALNEKLFF. The CDR3 DNA sequence: TGTGCCAGCAGTTACGAGTCAGGTGCTCTAAATGAAAAACTGTTTTTT.

The V call is TRBV6-5, the J call TRBJ1-1; D gene unclear. V lost 5 bases and J 4 bases, leaving 11 bases between the germline ends. The CDR3 is 13 amino acids. Germline V CDR1 and CDR2: MNHEY, SVGAGI. The CDR3 protein is CASSENGGTEAFF. CDR3 bases: TGTGCCAGCAGTGAAAATGGAGGCACTGAAGCTTTCTTT.

The chain employs TRBV10-3 and TRBJ1-1; the D gene is possibly TRBD1 (6 bases). This CDR3 has 13 residues. Germline CDR1 ENHRY, CDR2 SYGVKD. The V and J ends lost 11 bases and 1 base respectively, with 14 bases between them. This CDR3 is CACQGLANTEAFF. CDR3 sequence (DNA): TGTGCCTGCCAGGGGCTGGCGAACACTGAAGCTTTCTTT.